These 11 T cell receptor beta chains came from one sample sequenced in a study of PD-1 blockade in classical Hodgkin lymphoma. Stated time point: cycle 4 day 1 (C4D1), after 6 weeks of nivolumab. Patients all relapsed after autologous stem cell transplantation, and there was variation in brentuximab vedotin exposure. PBMCs, once thawed, yielded CD8+ T cells isolated by magnetic negative selection. The data were produced by immunoSEQ multiplex PCR, yet TCRdb's version contains in-frame clones alone and is incomplete. The sample holds roughly 10,000 clones, over 70% seen once. The sample consisted of CD8+ T cells from blood, taken before the fourth cycle of nivolumab. The receptors stem from a human donor with classical Hodgkin lymphoma.

V and J are TRBV9 and TRBJ1-2; no reliable D call. This CDR3 spans 15 amino acids. V dropped 0 bases and J dropped 2 bases, with 11 bases sitting between them. Germline CDR1 SGDLS, CDR2 YYNGEE. CDR3 in DNA: TGTGCCAGCAGCGTAGGCGAGGGATCGAACTATGGCTACACCTTC. This translates into CASSVGEGSNYGYTF.

The chain joins TRBV11-2 to TRBJ2-1, with D possibly being TRBD2 (5 bases). Trimming removed 6 bases from V and 4 bases from J, with 7 bases in between. Germline V gives CDR1 SGHAT, CDR2 FQNNGV. The CDR3 loop spans 12 amino acids. The CDR3 protein is CASSRGYNEQFF. CDR3 DNA sequence: TGTGCCAGCAGTCGGGGTTACAATGAGCAGTTCTTC.

The chain is built from TRBV19 and TRBJ2-7, with D possibly TRBD2 on 5 matching bases. CDR1 and CDR2 (germline): LNHDA, SQIVND (reference sequence). The length of the CDR3 is 14 residues. Trimming stripped 1 base from V and 3 bases from J, with 10 bases between. CDR3 coding DNA: TGTGCCAGTAGTATAGCTGGAGGCAGCTACGAGCAGTACTTC. Translating it yields CASSIAGGSYEQYF.

This clone was found a few times. The gene calls are TRBV7-2 and TRBJ1-5; D is unclear. CDR3 length equals 15 residues. V dropped 0 bases and J dropped 1 base, with 7 bases sitting between them. The germline V gene has CDR1 SGHTA and CDR2 FQGNSA. CDR3 bases: TGTGCCAGCAGCTTAGCGCCCAACAGCAATCAGCCCCAGCATTTT. Translation: CASSLAPNSNQPQHF.

The chain employs TRBV7-9 and TRBJ2-3; the match to TRBD2 covers 8 bases. The V and J ends lost 2 bases and 0 bases, in that order; junction bases with no gene match: 1. The CDR3 sequence is 15 residues long. CDR1 is SEHNR and CDR2 is FQNEAQ in the germline V gene (reference sequence). CDR3: CASSLRTSSTDTQYF. CDR3 bases: TGTGCCAGCAGCTTACGGACTAGCAGCACAGATACGCAGTATTTT.

The chain is built from TRBV27 and TRBJ2-2; 7 positions agree with TRBD2. J lost 4 bases, V lost 8 bases, and 10 bases had no gene match. The CDR3 length is 15 residues. The germline V gene encodes CDR1 MNHEY and CDR2 SMNVEV (reference sequence). CDR3 coding DNA: TGTGCCAGCCATCCTAGCGGAGGACTCACCGGGGAGCTGTTTTTT. This sequence encodes CASHPSGGLTGELFF.

The chain joins TRBV28 to TRBJ1-5; no firm D call. V lost 4 bases, J lost 4 bases, and 11 bases lay in between. The CDR3 consists of 14 residues. Per the germline V gene, CDR1 is MDHEN and CDR2 is SYDVKM. CDR3 coding DNA: TGTGCCAGCAGTTCCCCGCTCGGGAATCAGCCCCAGCATTTT. This sequence encodes CASSSPLGNQPQHF.

The V call is TRBV19, the J call TRBJ1-5; 9 nucleotides match TRBD1. Looked up from germline, CDR1 is LNHDA and CDR2 is SQIVND (reference sequence). V gave up 10 bases and J gave up 0 bases; unmatched junction bases: 7. CDR3 length: 15 residues. The CDR3 loop is CATARTGDSNQPQHF. The CDR3 DNA reads TGTGCCACCGCCCGGACAGGGGATAGCAATCAGCCCCAGCATTTT.

The chain couples TRBV7-9 to TRBJ1-1; no clear D gene. V lost 5 bases and J lost 6, with 16 bases in between. This CDR3 is built from 14 residues. Germline V gene lookup returns CDR1 SEHNR and CDR2 FQNEAQ (reference sequence). The CDR3 nucleotides are TGTGCCAGCAGCCCGGTGGCACTTGGAGCTGAAGCTTTCTTT. Protein: CASSPVALGAEAFF.

The V call is TRBV28, the J call TRBJ2-3, with 16 bases lining up with TRBD2. The germline V gene encodes CDR1 MDHEN and CDR2 SYDVKM. There are 18 residues in the CDR3. Trimming removed 4 bases from V and 1 base from J; junction bases left unmatched: 5. The CDR3: CASSSGTSGRVGTDTQYF. CDR3 coding DNA: TGTGCCAGCAGTTCCGGGACTAGCGGGAGGGTAGGCACAGATACGCAGTATTTT.

This chain joins TRBV16 and TRBJ2-7, with D unresolved. The V gene's germline CDR1 is KGHSY and CDR2 FQNENV. Trimming shortened V by 4 bases and J by 3 bases, and 4 bases separated the two germline ends. The CDR3 sequence is 11 residues long. CDR3 in amino acids: CASSPNYEQYF. For the CDR3, the DNA is TGTGCCAGCAGCCCCAACTACGAGCAGTACTTC. Full variable domain (outside the CDR3, taken from reference TRBV16 and TRBJ2-7): GEEVAQTPKHLVRGEGQKAKLYCAPIKGHSYVFWYQQVLKNEFKFLISFQNENVFDETGMPKERFSAKCLPNSPCSLEIQATKLEDSAVYFCASSPNYEQYFGPGTRLTVT.